This T cell receptor (beta chain) is drawn from a study of OX40 agonist ivuxolimab in advanced cancers. This table comes from immunoSEQ multiplex PCR, and its TCRdb copy is limited to in-frame clones, with some not included. The table records 55,000 to 80,000 clones, around 90% of them present only once. If patients had autoimmune disease history or systemic immunosuppression, they were excluded. This CDR3 has 19 residues. CDR1 is SGHAT and CDR2 is FQDESV in the germline V gene (reference sequence). V lost 5 bases, J lost 6 bases, and 19 bases stayed unmatched. This specimen consisted of CD4+ or CD8+ T cells sorted from blood, obtained in a trial of the OX40 agonist ivuxolimab. The rearrangement links TRBV11-1 to TRBJ2-3; 11 positions match TRBD2. The TCR comes from an adult with an advanced solid tumor such as melanoma, head and neck, liver or kidney cancer. CDR3 region: CASSAWTSGWLEVKDTQYF. CDR3 bases: TGTGCCAGCAGCGCCTGGACTAGCGGGTGGTTGGAGGTTAAGGATACGCAGTATTTT.